This T cell receptor (beta chain) was sequenced during a study of cytomegalovirus exposure and HLA in healthy donors (dated by TCRdb to about 2017). Some background on the complete study: An earlier analysis of several hundred of the donors reported approximately 260 Gb of sequence data and around 110 million unique TCR beta sequences obtained from some 170 million T cells. Every discovery cohort repertoire had been produced on one sequencing platform. Class I and class II HLA loci were covered by the typing at four-digit resolution. The study profiled the T cell repertoires of 550 to 700 subjects by immunosequencing and related them to cytomegalovirus serostatus. The study aimed to test whether cataloging public T cell receptors could reveal signatures of past pathogen exposure. Besides the first cohort of roughly 700 subjects, a separate validation cohort made up of roughly 120 different subjects was used. A later analysis re-examined previously published TCR beta repertoires from 610 or so donors and added high-resolution HLA genotyping to investigate patterns of TCR occurrence. In the later analysis, no new phenotypic data were used to find candidate immune exposures; instead, reliance was placed on TCR beta sequences and their occurrence across donors. Of the roughly 400 genotyped donors, 65% to 90% fell in the genetic ancestry cluster associated with self-reported Caucasian donors. High-throughput TCR immunosequencing, statistical association of individual TCRs with disease status, and machine learning were combined to predict cytomegalovirus infection status. An early release that covered more than 550 HLA-typed donors contained approximately 290 gigabases of sequencing data and about 84 million unique TCR sequences. Typing coverage varied by locus: roughly 629-630 donors for A, B, C, DRB1 and DQB1; 522 for DQA1; around 610 for DPA1; 450 to 480 for DPB1. An earlier analysis of nearly 600 of the donors applied high-throughput TCR beta sequencing to assess whether each TCR beta V gene segment acted as functional or pseudogenic. Donor age, sex, ethnicity and CMV serostatus were collected together with the repertoire data. Across approximately 400 genotyped donors of the cohort, an average of about 240,000 unique TCR beta nucleotide sequences per donor were sequenced, and roughly 18% of those sequences were non-productive. A later genetic analysis took genome-wide SNP genotypes for about 55% of the roughly 700 donors and used that subset as a discovery cohort. Because of strong linkage in the cohort, five DR-DQ haplotypes were treated as single units for association and clustering.

The cohort was made up of 500 to 850 healthy bone marrow donors. At the time of sampling, every cohort member was nominally healthy, though immune exposures that went unrecorded were likely present. The donor tested CMV seronegative and was one of the 352 seronegative cohort members. A peripheral blood sample was provided by each donor, and peripheral blood mononuclear cells were used for TCR beta sequencing. Genomic DNA extraction from the blood cell samples was performed with the Qiagen DNeasy Blood Extraction Kit. The library was produced with the immunoSEQ multiplex PCR assay. A mixture of 60 forward primers for TCR Vbeta segments and 13 reverse primers for TCR Jbeta segments was used in the multiplex PCR. Amplification of the CDR3 region of rearranged TCR beta genes was performed with a multiplex PCR assay on genomic DNA. Amplified TCR beta libraries were sequenced as 87-base-pair reads on the Illumina HiSeq System. From the authors' description of their analysis: A later analysis tallied around 82 million unique TCR beta chains across the 666 repertoires, and about 12 million of those chains were shared by two or more donors. A nearest-neighbor algorithm error-corrected the raw reads and collapsed the reads into unique sequences, merging closely related sequences to remove PCR and sequencing errors. To assign V, D and J gene segments, CDR3 sequences were aligned to IMGT reference sequences. Each retained sequence needed at least a six-nucleotide match to both a V gene segment and a J gene segment. A rearrangement counted as productive if the CDR3 had no stop codons and remained in frame with V and J, and every other rearrangement counted as non-productive. Following IMGT convention, CDR3 was defined as the stretch from the second conserved V-encoded cysteine to the conserved J-encoded phenylalanine. The earlier analysis of some 550 of the donors excluded any sequence lacking an unambiguous match to a single V gene segment. In an earlier analysis of several hundred of the donors, V segments were called functional above 56.7% productive rearrangements and were called segregating when the between-donor standard deviation exceeded 5%. A statistical classification framework was built for diagnosing cytomegalovirus status from the catalog of TCR beta chain sequences. V and J gene assignment, in a later analysis, came from comparing TCR nucleotide sequences with IMGT/GENE-DB human TR gene sequences. In a later analysis, CDR3 sequences and most-parsimonious VDJ recombination scenarios were assigned using the TCRdist pipeline. In a later analysis, each TCR beta chain was defined by its CDR3 amino acid sequence together with its V-gene family, and reads lacking a unique V-gene family were excluded. A later analysis removed several hundred highly shared, low-generation-probability nucleotide sequences to deal with suspected cross-contamination and a sequencing artifact. A later analysis calculated a clonal expansion index for each public chain from normalized within-repertoire ranks of inferred template counts. Generation probabilities in a later analysis came from a VDJ recombination model fitted to out-of-frame rearrangements, and those results were checked against IGoR. A later analysis scored TCR-TCR, TCR-HLA and TCR-CMV co-occurrence with hypergeometric tests, applying a repertoire-size bias correction to TCR pairs. A later analysis estimated false discovery rates by permuting HLA or CMV assignments 20 times. In a later analysis, co-occurring TCRs were grouped with DBSCAN, and TCRdist sequence similarity was added when clustering was performed within HLA-allele-positive subsets. Co-occurrence clustering excluded repertoires with fewer than 30,000 or more than 120,000 public chains, plus five with anomalous nucleotide sharing. TCRdb re-hosts the immuneACCESS table, in-frame sequences only. Its copies lack some clones; in the studies checked, an unresolved V gene accounts for under half of them, and the cause for the rest is not known. The V and J calls and clone size are taken from that table; D and trimming were inferred from the DNA. The sample contains 150,000 to 200,000 clones, 70% to 90% of them found a single time. The ten largest clones add up to 1.5% to 2% of the sample.

Including the terminal cysteine and phenylalanine, the CDR3 comprises 13 residues. Only the CDR3 part of the read is kept: 39 bases, read in frame from the first base. V ends up 4 bases short and J 7 bases short, with an unmatched junction base count of 5. The germline V gene gives CDR1 as SGHRS and CDR2 as YFSETQ. General findings and caveats noted by the study authors: Sequencing depth was assumed to be roughly uniform across donors in the presence/absence analyses, though that assumption may not hold. A later analysis reported that several top co-occurrence clusters appeared linked to parvovirus B19, influenza, CMV and Epstein-Barr virus. An association between a missense DCLRE1C variant and V-gene and J-gene trimming of TCR beta chains was found in a later genetic analysis and replicated in an independent cohort. Correlated functional status among segregating V segments might reflect linkage disequilibrium, but an unknown experimental factor could not be ruled out. Three of the identified cytomegalovirus-associated TCR beta chains were confirmed in vitro to be specific for cytomegalovirus antigens. Because counts were too low, 15 to 20 rarely observed V segments, including chromosome 9 orphons, were left out of the earlier analysis of a few hundred of the donors. The 87-base-pair reads could not distinguish some IMGT-functional V segments, including TRBV6-2 and TRBV6-3, so those segments were excluded. HLA typing was unavailable for some donors at each locus, so association tests used only the typed subset. The sequencing pipeline was judged likely to have produced a cluster of highly shared sequence variants as a technical artifact. Across donors, most TCR sequences were observed very rarely, whereas some public TCRs were present in many individuals. In both the original and validation cohorts, the classifier was reported to diagnose cytomegalovirus status with high specificity and sensitivity. The cohort was sequenced for TCR beta chains only, and without alpha or paired-chain data the features that could be detected were limited. An earlier analysis of approximately 540 of the donors showed that most TCR beta V segments appeared in productive rearrangements either about 90% or about 30% of the time, which broadly matched IMGT annotations. A total of some 180 TCR beta chains were listed by the study as associated with cytomegalovirus. A later genetic analysis reported fewer N-insertions in productive TCRs among donors in an Asian-associated ancestry cluster than the 666-donor mean. It was suggested by the authors that the approach could potentially be generalized to other disease states and immunological phenotypes. When HLA alleles, especially DR and DQ, strongly co-occurred, TCR associations were difficult to assign to individual alleles. A further reported finding was that TCR beta sequences accurately predicted the HLA-A and HLA-B alleles for most subjects in the first cohort. In a later analysis, 16,951 TCR beta sequences were associated with specific HLA alleles at a false discovery rate of 0.05. In a later analysis, HLA-associated TCR beta chains were found to be more clonally expanded and to have lower generation probabilities than equally common non-associated chains. CMV serostatus was the only immune exposure information available for the cohort. A later analysis found that most CMV-associated TCR beta chains appeared HLA-restricted, with HLA associations seemingly driven largely by CMV exposure. In a later analysis, the rate of TCR association differed among HLA loci, with DRB1 alleles having the most associated TCRs and HLA-C alleles having the fewest.

Points on this clone: This receptor's antigen is unknown. No much larger clone is present one base from it, and per-base qualities are unavailable.

This receptor was taken from a woman aged 18-29 years in good health and CMV-seronegative. The V and J genes are TRBV5-1 and TRBJ1-2; the junction holds 9 bases that match TRBD1. The sample was PBMCs. The CDR3 protein is CASSPGTGFGYTF. The DNA reads TGCGCCAGCAGCCCCGGGACAGGGTTTGGCTACACCTTC.